This T cell receptor (beta chain) was sequenced in a study of long-term antiretroviral therapy in people with HIV. Study details: The immediate-ART recommendation dates to 2015, and the earliest samples predate it by about a decade.

A note on this clone: Its cognate antigen is unknown.

The authors ran the immunoSEQ assay, v3.0, at survey level. The repertoire was sequenced with immunoSEQ multiplex PCR; TCRdb's copy has only in-frame clones and lacks some. The sample yields about 24,000 clones, approximately 80% seen once. No fewer than two post-ART and no fewer than one pre-ART PBMC samples existed for each donor. Trimming pared 0 bases from V and 0 bases from J, leaving 12 bases between. The CDR3 has 17 residues. Germline V lookup: CDR1 LGHNT, CDR2 FRNRAP. The study's findings and limits: Clones that expanded before ART (that is, prior to treatment) dominated the repertoire at all time points.

The receptor was derived from a young man with HIV. This chain connects TRBV12-5 to TRBJ2-1, with D possibly matching TRBD2 (6 bases). Specimen: unsorted PBMCs, collected 4.4 years after starting antiretroviral therapy. The CDR3 sequence: CASGLVLGGSSYNEQFF. CDR3 DNA sequence: TGTGCTAGTGGTTTGGTACTGGGGGGAAGCTCCTACAATGAGCAGTTCTTC.